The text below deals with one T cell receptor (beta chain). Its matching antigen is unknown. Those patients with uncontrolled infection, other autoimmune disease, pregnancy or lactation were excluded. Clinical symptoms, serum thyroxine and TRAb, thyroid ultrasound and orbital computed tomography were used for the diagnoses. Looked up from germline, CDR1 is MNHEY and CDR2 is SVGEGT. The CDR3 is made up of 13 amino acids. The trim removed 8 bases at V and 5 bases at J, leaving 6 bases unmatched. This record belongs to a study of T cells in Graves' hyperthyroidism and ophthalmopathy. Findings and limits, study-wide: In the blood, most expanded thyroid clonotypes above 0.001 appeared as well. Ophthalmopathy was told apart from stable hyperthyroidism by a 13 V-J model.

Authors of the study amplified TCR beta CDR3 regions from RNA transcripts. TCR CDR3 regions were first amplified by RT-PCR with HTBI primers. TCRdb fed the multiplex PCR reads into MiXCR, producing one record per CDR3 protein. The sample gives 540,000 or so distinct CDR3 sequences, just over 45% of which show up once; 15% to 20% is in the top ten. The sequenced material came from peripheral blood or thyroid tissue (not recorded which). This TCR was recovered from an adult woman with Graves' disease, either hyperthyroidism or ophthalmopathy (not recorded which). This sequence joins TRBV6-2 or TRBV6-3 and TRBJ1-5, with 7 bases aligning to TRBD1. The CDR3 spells CASGFDRDQPQHF. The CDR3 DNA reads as TGTGCCAGCGGATTCGACAGGGATCAGCCCCAGCATTTT.